The source of this T cell receptor (beta chain) is a study of tissue T cells after allogeneic stem cell transplantation. General study results and limits: TCR repertoires tracked anatomic similarity, regardless of disease or transplant status. In patients and mice, blood and spleen missed much of tissue repertoire.

Repertoires were generated with immunoSEQ multiplex PCR, while TCRdb's copy carries only in-frame clones and drops some. The table shows 40,000 to 60,000 clones, with roughly 75% occurring only once. This CDR3 region has 13 residues. Germline assignment: CDR1 NSQYPW and CDR2 LRSPGD (reference sequence). V gave up 2 bases and J gave up 4 bases, with 9 bases separating them. About this clone: Its antigen is undetermined. Germline and genes: mouse. The CDR3 end falls 1 residue outside the read, so it is completed with the germline J gene.

The rearrangement joins TRBV1 to TRBJ2-7; D is perhaps TRBD1 (5 bases). The specimen sequenced was sorted cells pooled from one or two spleens. This receptor was obtained from a pool of C57BL/6 mice in good health. CDR3 protein: CTCSARQIYEQYF. The CDR3 bases that were read are TGCACCTGCAGTGCAAGACAGATATATGAACAGTAC.